This TCR beta chain is from a study of T cells in localized non-small cell lung cancer. The study's findings and limits: Because researchers sequenced only one region of the tumor, heterogeneity is still possible.

Concerning this clone itself: Its antigen is as yet unknown.

The CDR3 has 13 residues. CDR1 is GTSNPN and CDR2 is SVGIG in the germline V gene (reference sequence). The ends were cut back, 4 bases at V and 1 base at J, with 10 bases in the middle. TCRdb keeps only in-frame clones here, not all; method: immunoSEQ multiplex PCR. Here the sample spans fewer than 45,000 clones, about 90% being singletons. The chain is built from TRBV30 and TRBJ1-1; D call uncertain. The sequence derives from a female donor over 55 with stage I squamous cell lung carcinoma. The sequencing here drew on peripheral blood, taken before any cancer treatment. The DNA for the CDR3 is TGTGCCTGGATACGACGGGAGAACACTGAAGCTTTCTTT. Its translation: CAWIRRENTEAFF.